This TCR beta chain was found in a study of response to subunit inactivated influenza vaccine. This clonotype was found a few times. The antigen remains unidentified. Germline V lookup: CDR1 SNHLY, CDR2 FYNNEI. V was pared by 3 bases and J by 0 bases, with 2 bases of the junction left unmatched. This CDR3 region has 15 residues. Notes on the study in general: It was the authors' suggestion that each seasonal influenza vaccination recruits few new T cells.

TCRdb reprocessed the RT-PCR reads via MiXCR and lists one record per CDR3 protein. Seen here are approximately 490,000 distinct CDR3 sequences, approximately 7.8% observed once, and the top ten hold around 13%. The TCR sequence derives from a man aged 45 to 75 who received an inactivated influenza vaccine. The V and J genes are TRBV2 and TRBJ2-1, with TRBD1 identical over 7 bases. Sequencing used PBMCs from blood, obtained roughly 24 months after vaccination. CDR3 sequence: CASSERGPSYNEQFF. DNA of the CDR3: TGTGCCAGCAGTGAGAGGGGGCCCTCCTACAATGAGCAGTTCTTC.